Following are 7 T cell receptor beta chains from one sample sequenced in a study of blood T cell repertoires in COVID-19. Repertoires were generated with immunoSEQ multiplex PCR, while TCRdb's copy carries only in-frame clones and drops some. The sample lists roughly 290,000 clones; approximately 85% were seen once. Material for sequencing was PBMCs or T cells enriched from blood (not recorded which). The source is a man aged 25-45 years who had recovered from COVID-19.

The chain is built from TRBV5-4 and TRBJ1-3; TRBD1 is a possible D gene (5 bases). The CDR3 totals 16 residues. The V end was cut by 0 bases, the J end by 1 base, with 11 bases between. The V gene's germline CDR1 is SGHNT and CDR2 YYREEE (reference sequence). The CDR3 sequence is CASSLAGGVSGNTIYF. DNA of the CDR3: TGTGCCAGCAGCTTGGCCGGGGGGGTATCTGGAAACACCATATATTTT.

V gene TRBV5-5 combines with J gene TRBJ1-1, with D possibly TRBD1 on 5 matching bases. Trimming removed 5 bases at V and 1 base at J, with 18 bases between. The CDR3 contains 16 residues. Germline values: CDR1 SGHKS, CDR2 YYEKEE (reference sequence). Here the CDR3 DNA reads TGTGCCAGCAGGATACTACCGCAGGGCGGGAACACTGAAGCTTTCTTT. Translated, it gives CASRILPQGGNTEAFF.

This clone has a single count. The chain carries TRBV28 and TRBJ1-1, with D possibly matching TRBD1 (6 bases). In germline, CDR1 is MDHEN, CDR2 SYDVKM. The CDR3 runs to 14 residues. Trimming removed 3 bases at V and 1 base at J, with 9 bases between. The CDR3 coding sequence is TGTGCCAGCAGTTTGGGACACAAGAACACTGAAGCTTTCTTT. It is translated as CASSLGHKNTEAFF.

This chain links TRBV12-3 or TRBV12-4 with TRBJ2-5, with D perhaps matching TRBD2 (6 bases). V lost 6 bases, J lost 5 bases, and 13 bases lay in between. CDR3 length equals 13 residues. CDR3 DNA: TGTGCCAGCAGGGGGACTGTTAAGGAGACCCAGTACTTC. Translated, it gives CASRGTVKETQYF.

The chain joins TRBV10-3 to TRBJ2-1; the match to TRBD1 covers 7 bases. The CDR3 contains 14 residues. J lost 6 bases, V lost 4 bases, and 6 bases had no gene match. Germline CDR1 reads ENHRY; CDR2 reads SYGVKD. CDR3 nucleotides: TGTGCCATCAGTGGGGCAGGGGGTAGCAATGAGCAGTTCTTC. It translates to CAISGAGGSNEQFF.

The gene calls are TRBV5-1 and TRBJ2-5; 7 bases fit TRBD1. Per germline, CDR1 SGHRS and CDR2 YFSETQ. Trimming at V came to 2 bases and at J to 2 bases, leaving 3 bases not matched to a gene. The CDR3 loop spans 14 amino acids. The CDR3 DNA reads as TGCGCCAGCAGCTTACAGGGGCCTCAAGAGACCCAGTACTTC. Translation: CASSLQGPQETQYF. The full variable domain, with the rest looked up from reference TRBV5-1 and TRBJ2-5, is KAGVTQTPRYLIKTRGQQVTLSCSPISGHRSVSWYQQTPGQGLQFLFEYFSETQRNKGNFPGRFSGRQFSNSRSEMNVSTLELGDSALYLCASSLQGPQETQYFGPGTRLLVL.

The J gene is TRBJ1-2, the V gene TRBV5-1; 7 bases are a match to TRBD1. The CDR3 extends over 16 amino acids. Germline V gives CDR1 SGHRS, CDR2 YFSETQ. The ends lost 0 bases at V and 8 bases at J; junction bases unmatched: 13. The DNA of the CDR3 is TGCGCCAGCAGCTTGGCCTCGGATAGGGGGCTGAAGGGCTACACCTTC. As protein: CASSLASDRGLKGYTF.